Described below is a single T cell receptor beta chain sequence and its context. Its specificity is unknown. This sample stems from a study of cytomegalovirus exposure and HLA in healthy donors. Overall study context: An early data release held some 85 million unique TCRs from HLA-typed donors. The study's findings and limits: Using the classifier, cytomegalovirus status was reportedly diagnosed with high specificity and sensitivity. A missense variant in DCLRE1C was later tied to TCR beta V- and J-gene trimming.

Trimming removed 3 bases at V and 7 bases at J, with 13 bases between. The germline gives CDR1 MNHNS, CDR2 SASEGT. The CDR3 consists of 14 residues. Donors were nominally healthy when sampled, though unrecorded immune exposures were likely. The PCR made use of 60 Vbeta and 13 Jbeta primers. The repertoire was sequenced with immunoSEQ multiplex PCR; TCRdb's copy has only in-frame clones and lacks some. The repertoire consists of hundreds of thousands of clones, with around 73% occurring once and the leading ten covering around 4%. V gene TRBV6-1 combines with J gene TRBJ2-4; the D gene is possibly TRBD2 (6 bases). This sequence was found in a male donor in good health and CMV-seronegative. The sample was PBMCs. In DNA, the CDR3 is TGTGCCAGCAGTGATTGGGCCGGAGGGAACATTCAGTACTTC. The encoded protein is CASSDWAGGNIQYF.